Sequencing of this T cell receptor (beta chain) was carried out in a study of blood T cells in healthy people across ages. Primers used in a second PCR of roughly 7 to 12 cycles were a sample-barcoded 5' primer and a J-beta primer mix. TCRdb re-called the 5' RACE reads with MiXCR, one entry per CDR3 protein. The sample lists 1,500,000 or so distinct CDR3 sequences, around 59% occurring once. The ends were cut back, 4 bases at V and 1 base at J, with 9 bases in the middle. Per germline, CDR1 SEHNR and CDR2 FQNEAQ (reference sequence). The CDR3 consists of 14 residues. The receptor was derived from a man younger than 35 in good health. The rearrangement joins TRBV7-9 to TRBJ2-3; D is unresolved. Sample: blood. CDR3 amino acids: CASSSQRGTDTQYF. The CDR3 coding sequence is TGTGCCAGCAGCTCCCAAAGGGGCACAGATACGCAGTATTTT.